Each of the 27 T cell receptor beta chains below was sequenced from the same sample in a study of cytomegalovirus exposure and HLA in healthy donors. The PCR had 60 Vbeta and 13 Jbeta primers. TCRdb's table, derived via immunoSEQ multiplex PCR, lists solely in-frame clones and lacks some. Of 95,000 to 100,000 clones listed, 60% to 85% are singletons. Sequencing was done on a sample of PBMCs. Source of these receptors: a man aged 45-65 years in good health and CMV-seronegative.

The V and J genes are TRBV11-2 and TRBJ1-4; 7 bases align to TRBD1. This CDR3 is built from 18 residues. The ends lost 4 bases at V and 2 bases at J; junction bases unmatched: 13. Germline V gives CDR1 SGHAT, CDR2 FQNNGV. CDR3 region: CASSYPTGPVRTNEKLFF. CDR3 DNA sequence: TGTGCCAGCAGCTATCCGACAGGGCCCGTTCGCACTAATGAAAAACTGTTTTTT.

The CDR3 loop is CASSIGTGENSPLHF. As DNA, the CDR3 is TGTGCCAGTAGTATAGGGACAGGTGAAAATTCACCCCTCCACTTT. The chain uses TRBV19 and TRBJ1-6; 7 nucleotides line up with TRBD1. With 1 base clipped from V and 7 bases from J, the junction kept 4 bases outside the gene matches. The CDR3 covers 15 residues. The V gene's germline CDR1 is LNHDA and CDR2 SQIVND (reference sequence).

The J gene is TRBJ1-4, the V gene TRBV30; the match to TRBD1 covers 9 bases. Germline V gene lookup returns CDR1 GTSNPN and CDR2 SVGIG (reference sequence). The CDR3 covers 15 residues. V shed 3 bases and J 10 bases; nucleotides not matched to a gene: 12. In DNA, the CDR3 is TGTGCCTGGAGGGATCCGGGACAGGGAGTTGCAAAACTGTTTTTT. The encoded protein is CAWRDPGQGVAKLFF.

CDR3: CASSYEDRGPEKLFF. CDR3 coding DNA: TGTGCCAGCAGCTACGAAGACAGGGGGCCTGAAAAACTGTTTTTT. V and J are TRBV11-2 and TRBJ1-4; 10 nucleotides line up with TRBD1. The CDR3 length is 15 residues. V was clipped by 4 bases and J by 7 bases; unmatched bases: 6. The germline V gene encodes CDR1 SGHAT and CDR2 FQNNGV.

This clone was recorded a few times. This CDR3 reads CASSEGGHLPSYEQYF. CDR3 DNA: TGTGCCAGCAGTGAGGGCGGACACTTGCCCTCCTACGAGCAGTACTTC. The rearrangement joins TRBV6-1 to TRBJ2-7; possibly TRBD1 for D (5 bases). V lost 3 bases, J lost 0 bases, and 15 bases lay in between. This CDR3 is 16 amino acids long. Germline CDR1 and CDR2: MNHNS and SASEGT.

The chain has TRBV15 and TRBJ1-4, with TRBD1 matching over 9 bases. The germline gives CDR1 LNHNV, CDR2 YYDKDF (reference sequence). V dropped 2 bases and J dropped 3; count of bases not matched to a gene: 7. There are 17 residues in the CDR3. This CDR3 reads CATSRKDRGVANEKLFF. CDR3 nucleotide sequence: TGTGCCACCAGCAGAAAAGACAGGGGGGTTGCTAATGAAAAACTGTTTTTT.

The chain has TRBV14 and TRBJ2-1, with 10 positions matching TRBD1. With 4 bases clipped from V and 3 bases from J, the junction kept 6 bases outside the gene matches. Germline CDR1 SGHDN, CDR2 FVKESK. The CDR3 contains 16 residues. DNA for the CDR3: TGTGCCAGCAGCCGACAGGGGGCGGTATACTACAATGAGCAGTTCTTC. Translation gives CASSRQGAVYYNEQFF.

This CDR3 reads CASSVGLAGSFDTQYF. The CDR3 DNA follows: TGTGCCAGCAGCGTAGGACTAGCGGGATCTTTCGATACGCAGTATTTT. The chain carries TRBV9 and TRBJ2-3; 11 bases map to TRBD2. The CDR3 is 16 amino acids. The V gene's germline CDR1 is SGDLS and CDR2 YYNGEE. J gave up 6 bases and V 0 bases, and 6 bases lay outside the gene matches. Together with reference TRBV9 and TRBJ2-3, the CDR3 gives the full variable domain: DSGVTQTPKHLITATGQRVTLRCSPRSGDLSVYWYQQSLDQGLQFLIQYYNGEERAKGNILERFSAQQFPDLHSELNLSSLELGDSALYFCASSVGLAGSFDTQYFGPGTRLTVL.

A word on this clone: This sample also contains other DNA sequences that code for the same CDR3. CDR3: CASSRTGGDEKLFF. CDR3 nucleotide sequence: TGTGCCAGCAGCCGAACAGGGGGGGATGAAAAACTGTTTTTT. V usage is TRBV5-5 and J usage is TRBJ1-4; TRBD1 agrees at 8 bases. V gave up 4 bases and J gave up 6 bases; unmatched junction bases: 5. The CDR3 extends over 14 amino acids. CDR1 SGHKS and CDR2 YYEKEE come from the germline V gene (reference sequence).

CDR3 amino acids: CASSPRTSGGTDTQYF. The CDR3, as DNA: TGTGCCAGCAGCCCGCGGACTAGCGGGGGCACAGATACGCAGTATTTT. The rearrangement uses TRBV7-6 and TRBJ2-3; the match to TRBD2 covers 12 bases. The V gene's germline CDR1 is SGHVS and CDR2 FNYEAQ. The CDR3 has 16 amino acids. V gave up 5 bases and J gave up 1 base; unmatched junction bases: 4.

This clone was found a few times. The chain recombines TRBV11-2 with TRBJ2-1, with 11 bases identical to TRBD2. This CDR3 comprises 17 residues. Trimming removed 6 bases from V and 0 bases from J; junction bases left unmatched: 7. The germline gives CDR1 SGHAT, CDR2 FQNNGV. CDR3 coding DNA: TGTGCCAGCAGGAAGACTAGCGGGACCCACTCCTACAATGAGCAGTTCTTC. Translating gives CASRKTSGTHSYNEQFF.

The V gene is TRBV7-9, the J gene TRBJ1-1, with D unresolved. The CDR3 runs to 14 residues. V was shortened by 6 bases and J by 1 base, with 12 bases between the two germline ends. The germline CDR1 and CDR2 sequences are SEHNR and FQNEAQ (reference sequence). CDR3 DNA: TGTGCCAGCAGTCGCGAGACGGGGAACACTGAAGCTTTCTTT. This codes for CASSRETGNTEAFF.

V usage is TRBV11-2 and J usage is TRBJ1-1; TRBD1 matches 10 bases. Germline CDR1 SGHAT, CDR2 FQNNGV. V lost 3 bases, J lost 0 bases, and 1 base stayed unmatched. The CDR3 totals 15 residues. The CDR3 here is CASSLTGGMNTEAFF. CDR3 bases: TGTGCCAGCAGCTTGACAGGGGGCATGAACACTGAAGCTTTCTTT.

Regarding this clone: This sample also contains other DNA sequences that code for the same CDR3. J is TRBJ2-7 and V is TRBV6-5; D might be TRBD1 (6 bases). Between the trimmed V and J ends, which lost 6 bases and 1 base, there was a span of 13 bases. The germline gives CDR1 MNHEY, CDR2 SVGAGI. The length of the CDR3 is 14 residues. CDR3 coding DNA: TGTGCCAGCAGGTACCGGGACACTTCCTACGAGCAGTACTTC. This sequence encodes CASRYRDTSYEQYF.

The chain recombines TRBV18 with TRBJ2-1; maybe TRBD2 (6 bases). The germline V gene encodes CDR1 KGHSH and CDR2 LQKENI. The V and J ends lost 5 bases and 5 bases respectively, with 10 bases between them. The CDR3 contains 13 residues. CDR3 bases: TGTGCCAGCTCATGGGACTTCCACAATGAGCAGTTCTTC. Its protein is CASSWDFHNEQFF. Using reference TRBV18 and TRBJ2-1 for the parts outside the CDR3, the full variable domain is NAGVMQNPRHLVRRRGQEARLRCSPMKGHSHVYWYRQLPEEGLKFMVYLQKENIIDESGMPKERFSAEFPKEGPSILRIQQVVRGDSAAYFCASSWDFHNEQFFGPGTRLTVL.

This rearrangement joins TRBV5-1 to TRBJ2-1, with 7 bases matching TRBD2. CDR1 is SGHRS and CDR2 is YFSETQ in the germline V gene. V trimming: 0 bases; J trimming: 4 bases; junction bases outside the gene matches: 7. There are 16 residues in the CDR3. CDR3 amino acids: CASSLGLAGPYNEQFF. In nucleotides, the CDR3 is TGCGCCAGCAGCTTGGGATTAGCGGGTCCTTACAATGAGCAGTTCTTC.

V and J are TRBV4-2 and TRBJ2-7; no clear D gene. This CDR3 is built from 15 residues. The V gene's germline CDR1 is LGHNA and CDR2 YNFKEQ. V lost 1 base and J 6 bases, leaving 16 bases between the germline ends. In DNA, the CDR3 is TGTGCCAGCAGCCAAGGAGGTAGACTTAGGCTCGAGCAGTACTTC. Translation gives CASSQGGRLRLEQYF.

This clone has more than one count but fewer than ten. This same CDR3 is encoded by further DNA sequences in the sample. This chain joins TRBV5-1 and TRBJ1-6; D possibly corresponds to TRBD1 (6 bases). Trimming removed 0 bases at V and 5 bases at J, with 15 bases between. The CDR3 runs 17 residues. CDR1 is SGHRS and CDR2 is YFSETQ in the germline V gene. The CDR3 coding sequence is TGCGCCAGCAGCTTGGAAGGCAGGGGAGGGGATAATTCACCCCTCCACTTT. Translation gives CASSLEGRGGDNSPLHF.

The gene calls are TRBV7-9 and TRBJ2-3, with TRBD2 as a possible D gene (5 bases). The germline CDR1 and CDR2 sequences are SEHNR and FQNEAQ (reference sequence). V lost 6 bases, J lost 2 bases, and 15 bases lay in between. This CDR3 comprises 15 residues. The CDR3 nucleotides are TGTGCCAGCAGTTTTTCGGCGGGCCTCACAGATACGCAGTATTTT. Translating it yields CASSFSAGLTDTQYF.

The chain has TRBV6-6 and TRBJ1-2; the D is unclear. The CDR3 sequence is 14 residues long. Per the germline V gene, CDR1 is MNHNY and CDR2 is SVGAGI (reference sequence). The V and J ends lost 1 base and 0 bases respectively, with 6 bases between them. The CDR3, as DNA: TGTGCCAGCAGTTACTACGGGACTAACTATGGCTACACCTTC. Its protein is CASSYYGTNYGYTF.

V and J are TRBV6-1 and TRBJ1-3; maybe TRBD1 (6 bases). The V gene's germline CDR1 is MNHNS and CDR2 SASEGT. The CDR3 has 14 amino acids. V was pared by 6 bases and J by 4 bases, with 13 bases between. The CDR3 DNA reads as TGTGCCAGCAGATACACAGGGTTAGGAAACACCATATATTTT. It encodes CASRYTGLGNTIYF.

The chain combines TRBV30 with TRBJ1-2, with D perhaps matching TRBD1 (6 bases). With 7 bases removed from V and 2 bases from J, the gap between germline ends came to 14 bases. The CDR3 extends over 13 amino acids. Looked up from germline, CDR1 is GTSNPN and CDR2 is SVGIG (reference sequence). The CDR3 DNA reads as TGTGCCTTCAAGCTCAGGGGAAACTATGGCTACACCTTC. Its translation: CAFKLRGNYGYTF.

The DNA for the CDR3 is TGTGCCAGTGCCCTGGGGAGGGATTTGGGCTACACCTTC. This gives the protein CASALGRDLGYTF. The chain has TRBV6-1 and TRBJ1-2; no clear D gene. V lost 9 bases to trimming and J lost 8 bases, with 19 bases between them. The CDR3 sequence is 13 residues long. The germline V gene encodes CDR1 MNHNS and CDR2 SASEGT.

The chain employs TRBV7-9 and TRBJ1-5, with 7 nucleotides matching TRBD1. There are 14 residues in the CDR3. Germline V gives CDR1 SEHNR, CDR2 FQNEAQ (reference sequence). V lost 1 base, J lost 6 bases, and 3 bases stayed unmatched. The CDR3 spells CASSLGQGTQPQHF. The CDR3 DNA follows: TGTGCCAGCAGCTTAGGACAGGGCACTCAGCCCCAGCATTTT.

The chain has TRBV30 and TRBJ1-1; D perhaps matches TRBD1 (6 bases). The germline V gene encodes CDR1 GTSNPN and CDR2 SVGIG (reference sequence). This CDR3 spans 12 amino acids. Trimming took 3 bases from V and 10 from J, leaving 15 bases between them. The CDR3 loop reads CAWSGQLEAAFF. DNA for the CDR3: TGTGCCTGGAGCGGACAGCTCGAGGCAGCTTTCTTT.

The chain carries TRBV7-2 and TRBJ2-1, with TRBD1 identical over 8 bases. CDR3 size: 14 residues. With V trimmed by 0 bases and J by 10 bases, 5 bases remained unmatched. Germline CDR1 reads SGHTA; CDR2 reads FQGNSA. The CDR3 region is CASSLAQGAGEQFF. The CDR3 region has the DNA TGTGCCAGCAGCTTAGCCCAGGGGGCTGGGGAGCAGTTCTTC.

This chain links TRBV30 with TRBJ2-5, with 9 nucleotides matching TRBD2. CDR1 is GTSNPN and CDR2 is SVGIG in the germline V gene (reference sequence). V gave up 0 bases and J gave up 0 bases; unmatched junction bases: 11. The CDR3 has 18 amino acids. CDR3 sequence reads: CAWSVGASGATYQETQYF. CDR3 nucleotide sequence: TGTGCCTGGAGTGTAGGGGCTAGCGGGGCCACGTACCAAGAGACCCAGTACTTC.